This T cell receptor (beta chain) was sequenced in a study of a mutant IDH1 vaccine in newly diagnosed glioma. About the research overall: Most patients had received both radiotherapy and temozolomide, the prior options being radiotherapy, temozolomide, or both.

Time point of the sample: baseline, week 1 (first vaccination visit). This sample's treatment: pre-vaccination baseline after standard-of-care therapy. Donor tumors were new WHO grade 3 or 4 IDH1-mutant, ATRX-lost astrocytomas. Germline V lookup: CDR1 SGHDT, CDR2 YYEEEE. This CDR3 has 14 residues. V lost 4 bases and J lost 0; bases outside the gene matches: 2. Study outcomes and limitations: Among top peripheral T cell clonotypes, changes seemed unrelated to pseudoprogression. Vaccine-induced immune responses were detected in roughly 93% of patients.

About this clone itself: The antigen is not known.

Here immunoSEQ multiplex PCR was the method, and the copy in TCRdb shows in-frame clones only, minus some. In the table there are tens of thousands of clones, 93% of which are singletons. The source of this sequence is a man aged 35-49 years with glioma. V usage is TRBV5-6 and J usage is TRBJ2-7, with 9 bases lining up with TRBD2. The sample here was PBMCs, taken from a glioma patient treated with radiotherapy, temozolomide or both. In DNA, the CDR3 is TGTGCCAGCAGCATTAGCGGGAGCTCCTACGAGCAGTACTTC. This translates into CASSISGSSYEQYF.